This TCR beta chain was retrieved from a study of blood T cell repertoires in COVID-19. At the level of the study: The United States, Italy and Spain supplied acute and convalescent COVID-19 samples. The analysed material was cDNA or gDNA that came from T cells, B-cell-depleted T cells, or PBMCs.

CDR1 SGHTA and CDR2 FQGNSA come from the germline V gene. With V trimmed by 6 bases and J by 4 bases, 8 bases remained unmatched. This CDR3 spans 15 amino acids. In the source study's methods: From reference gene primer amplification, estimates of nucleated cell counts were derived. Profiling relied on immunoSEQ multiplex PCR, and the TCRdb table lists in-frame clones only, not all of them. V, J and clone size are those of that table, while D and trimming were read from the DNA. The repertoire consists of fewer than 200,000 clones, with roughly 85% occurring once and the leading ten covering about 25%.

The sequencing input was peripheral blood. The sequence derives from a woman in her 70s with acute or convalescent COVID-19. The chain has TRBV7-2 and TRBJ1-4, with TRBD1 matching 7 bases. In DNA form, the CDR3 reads TGTGCCAGCAGTTTCCGGACAGGCTTTAATGAAAAACTGTTTTTT. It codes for CASSFRTGFNEKLFF.